This T cell receptor beta chain was recovered during a study of radiotherapy plus CTLA-4 blockade in lung cancer (dated by TCRdb to 2017 to 2018). Concerning the study at large: Objective responses were observed in 15% to 20% of enrolled patients, and disease control was achieved in around 30%. Broad study findings and their caveats: After treatment with radiotherapy and ipilimumab, TCR clones that came from tumors expanded in the peripheral blood. The strongest predictors of response, as reported, were early dynamic changes in blood T cell clones along with a rise in serum interferon-beta after radiation.

The germline V gene gives CDR1 as KGHSH and CDR2 as LQKENI. Its CDR3 holds 17 amino acids, cysteine through phenylalanine. Only the CDR3 DNA is retained, 51 bases long and in frame from the first base. V was cut back by 3 bases and J by 7 bases, leaving a gap of 25 bases between them. This clone appeared a few times. There is no known antigen for this receptor. It has no much larger one-base neighbor in the sample; base qualities were not kept. In this study, focal radiation therapy paired with CTLA-4 blockade (ipilimumab) was tested in patients who had chemo-refractory metastatic non-small-cell lung cancer. Library creation used the immunoSEQ multiplex PCR assay. As stored in TCRdb, this immuneACCESS dataset retains in-frame rearrangements with V and J assigned. A fraction of the clones does not appear; measured against another copy, unresolved V genes explain less than half of the discrepancy, and the remainder lacks a known reason. For this sample the table gives 50,000 to 65,000 clones, of which more than 75% were detected only once. 8.5% to 9% of the sample comes from the top ten.

The rearrangement joined TRBV18 to TRBJ2-7; the D region possibly corresponds to TRBD2 (6 bases align). The source of this sequence is a human donor with non-small cell lung cancer who had a complete response to radiotherapy plus ipilimumab. The material was peripheral blood, obtained from a patient treated with radiotherapy plus ipilimumab. The sequenced DNA: TGTGCCAGCTCACCCTGGCAGGCCGGCGGCCTGGGGGGAGAGCAGTACTTC. It specifies CASSPWQAGGLGGEQYF.